This T cell receptor (beta chain) comes out of a study of T cells expressing NK-cell markers. Looking at the study overall: Sorted CD3+CD56+NKG2C+, CD3+CD56+NKG2C- and CD3+CD56-NKG2C+ T cells supplied TCR beta repertoires.

In the case of this clonotype: No antigen is known for it.

The CDR3 is made up of 13 amino acids. CDR1 and CDR2 (germline): SQVTM, ANQGSEA. Study-wide points: Dominant NKG2C+ clonotypes in a handful of donors made up roughly 1.0-7.0% of CD8+ T cells. Among several donors, these clonotypes also ranked first in the CD3+CD56-NKG2C+ fraction.

Libraries used 5'RACE template switching adding universal primer site and UMIs. TCRdb reprocessed the 5' RACE reads, keeping one entry per CDR3 protein, no DNA. The sample is made up of 400,000 to 500,000 distinct CDR3 sequences, and the top ten hold less than 7.5% of it. The sequence was collected from a woman aged 18 to 75 in good health. The sequenced material came from blood T cells: a sorted CD56 or NKG2C T cell subset, CD4+ or CD8+ T cells, or bulk PBMC T cells (not recorded which). The J gene is TRBJ2-2, the V gene TRBV29-1; no DNA is available, so the TRBD1 call from TCRdb remains unchecked. The CDR3 here is CSVGQRNTGELFF.